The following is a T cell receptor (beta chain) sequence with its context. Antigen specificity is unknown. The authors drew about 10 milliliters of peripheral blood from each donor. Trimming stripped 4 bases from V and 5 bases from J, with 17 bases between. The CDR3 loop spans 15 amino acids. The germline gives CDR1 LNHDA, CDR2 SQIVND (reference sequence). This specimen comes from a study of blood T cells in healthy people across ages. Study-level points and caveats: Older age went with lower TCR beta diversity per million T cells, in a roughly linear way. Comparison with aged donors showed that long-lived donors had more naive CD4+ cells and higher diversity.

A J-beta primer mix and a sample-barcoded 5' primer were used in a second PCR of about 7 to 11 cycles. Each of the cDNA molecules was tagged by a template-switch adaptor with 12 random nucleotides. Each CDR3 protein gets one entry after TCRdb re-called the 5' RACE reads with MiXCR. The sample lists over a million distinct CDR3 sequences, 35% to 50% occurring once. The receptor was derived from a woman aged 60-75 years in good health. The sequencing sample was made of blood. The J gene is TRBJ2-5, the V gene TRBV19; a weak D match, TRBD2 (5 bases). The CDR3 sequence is CASSKVMGRGETQYF. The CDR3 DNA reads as TGTGCCAGTAGTAAAGTGATGGGTCGAGGGGAGACCCAGTACTTC.